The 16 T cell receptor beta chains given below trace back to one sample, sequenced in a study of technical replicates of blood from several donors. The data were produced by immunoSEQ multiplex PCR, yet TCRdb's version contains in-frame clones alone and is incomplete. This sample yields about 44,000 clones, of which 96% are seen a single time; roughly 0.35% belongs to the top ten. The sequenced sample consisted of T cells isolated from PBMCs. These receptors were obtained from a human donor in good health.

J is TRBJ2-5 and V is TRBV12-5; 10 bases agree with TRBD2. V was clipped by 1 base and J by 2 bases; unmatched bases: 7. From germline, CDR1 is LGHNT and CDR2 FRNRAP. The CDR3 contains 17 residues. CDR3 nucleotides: TGTGCTAGTGGTTTGGGAATACTAGCGGGGCCTCAAGAGACCCAGTACTTC. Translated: CASGLGILAGPQETQYF.

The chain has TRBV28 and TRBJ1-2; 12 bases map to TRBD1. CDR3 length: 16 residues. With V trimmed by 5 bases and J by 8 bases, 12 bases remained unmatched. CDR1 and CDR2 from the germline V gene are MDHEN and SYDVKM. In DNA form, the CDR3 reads TGTGCCAGCAGTACATGGGACAGGGGGCCCCATGAGGGCTACACCTTC. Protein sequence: CASSTWDRGPHEGYTF.

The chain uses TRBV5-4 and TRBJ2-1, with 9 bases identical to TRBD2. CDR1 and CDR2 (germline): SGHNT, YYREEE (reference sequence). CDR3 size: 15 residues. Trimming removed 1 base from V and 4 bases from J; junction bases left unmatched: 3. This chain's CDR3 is CASSLSAGGYNEQFF. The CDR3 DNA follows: TGTGCCAGCAGCTTGTCAGCGGGAGGTTACAATGAGCAGTTCTTC.

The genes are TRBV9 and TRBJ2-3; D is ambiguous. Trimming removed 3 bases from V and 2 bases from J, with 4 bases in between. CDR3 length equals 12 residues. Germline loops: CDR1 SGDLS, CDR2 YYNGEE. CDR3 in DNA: TGTGCCAGCAGCGATCACACAGATACGCAGTATTTT. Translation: CASSDHTDTQYF. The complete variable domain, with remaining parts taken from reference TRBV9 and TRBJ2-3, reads DSGVTQTPKHLITATGQRVTLRCSPRSGDLSVYWYQQSLDQGLQFLIQYYNGEERAKGNILERFSAQQFPDLHSELNLSSLELGDSALYFCASSDHTDTQYFGPGTRLTVL.

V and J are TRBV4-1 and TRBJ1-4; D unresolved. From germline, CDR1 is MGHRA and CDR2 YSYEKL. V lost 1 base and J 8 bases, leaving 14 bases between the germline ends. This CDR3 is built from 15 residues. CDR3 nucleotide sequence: TGCGCCAGCAGCCAAGTAGAGTCGGGTTGGGAAAAACTGTTTTTT. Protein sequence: CASSQVESGWEKLFF.

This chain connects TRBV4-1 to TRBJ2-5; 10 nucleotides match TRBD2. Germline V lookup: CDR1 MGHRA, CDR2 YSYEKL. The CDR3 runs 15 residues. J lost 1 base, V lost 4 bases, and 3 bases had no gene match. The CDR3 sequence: CASSRLAGAQETQYF. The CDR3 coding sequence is TGCGCCAGCAGCCGGCTAGCGGGAGCCCAAGAGACCCAGTACTTC.

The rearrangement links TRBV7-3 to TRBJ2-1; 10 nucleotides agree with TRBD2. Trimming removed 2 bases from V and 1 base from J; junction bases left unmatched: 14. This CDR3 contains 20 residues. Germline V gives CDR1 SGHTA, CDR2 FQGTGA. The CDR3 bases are TGTGCCAGCAGCTTACATGGATGGCTAGCGGGAGAGGGTTCCTACAATGAGCAGTTCTTC. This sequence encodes CASSLHGWLAGEGSYNEQFF.

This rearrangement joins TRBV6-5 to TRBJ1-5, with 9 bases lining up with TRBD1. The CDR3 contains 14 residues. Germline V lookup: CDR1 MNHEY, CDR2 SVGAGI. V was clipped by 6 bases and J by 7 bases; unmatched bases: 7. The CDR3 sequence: CASSRGQGYQPQHF. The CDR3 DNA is TGTGCCAGCAGCCGGGGACAGGGCTACCAGCCCCAGCATTTT.

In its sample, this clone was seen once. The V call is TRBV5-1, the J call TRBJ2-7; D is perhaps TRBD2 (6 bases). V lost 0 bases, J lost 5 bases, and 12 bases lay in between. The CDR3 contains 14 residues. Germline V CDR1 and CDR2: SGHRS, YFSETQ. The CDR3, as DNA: TGCGCCAGCAGCTTGGCCGCGGGGTCCGACGAGCAGTACTTC. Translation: CASSLAAGSDEQYF.

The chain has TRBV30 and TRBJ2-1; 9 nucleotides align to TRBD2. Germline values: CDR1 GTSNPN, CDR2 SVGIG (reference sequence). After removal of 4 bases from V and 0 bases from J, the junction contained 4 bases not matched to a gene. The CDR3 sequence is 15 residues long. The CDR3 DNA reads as TGTGCCTGGACTAGCGGGACTAGCTCCTACAATGAGCAGTTCTTC. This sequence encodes CAWTSGTSSYNEQFF. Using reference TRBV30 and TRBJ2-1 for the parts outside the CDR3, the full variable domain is SQTIHQWPATLVQPVGSPLSLECTVEGTSNPNLYWYRQAAGRGLQLLFYSVGIGQISSEVPQNLSASRPQDRQFILSSKKLLLSDSGFYLCAWTSGTSSYNEQFFGPGTRLTVL.

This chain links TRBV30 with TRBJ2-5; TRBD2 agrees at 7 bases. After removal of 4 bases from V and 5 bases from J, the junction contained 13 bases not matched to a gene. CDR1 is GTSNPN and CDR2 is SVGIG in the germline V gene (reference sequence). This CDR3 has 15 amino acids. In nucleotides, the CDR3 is TGTGCCTGGACCCCGAAGGGAGGGGCGGTGGAGACCCAGTACTTC. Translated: CAWTPKGGAVETQYF.

CDR3 coding DNA: TGCGCCAGCAGCCCGGGACTTCGGAACATTCAGTACTTC. It codes for CASSPGLRNIQYF. The gene calls are TRBV4-3 and TRBJ2-4, with a possible D match to TRBD2 (6 bases). V was trimmed by 4 bases and J by 7 bases, leaving 11 bases between them. This CDR3 comprises 13 residues. The germline gives CDR1 LGHNA, CDR2 YSLEER.

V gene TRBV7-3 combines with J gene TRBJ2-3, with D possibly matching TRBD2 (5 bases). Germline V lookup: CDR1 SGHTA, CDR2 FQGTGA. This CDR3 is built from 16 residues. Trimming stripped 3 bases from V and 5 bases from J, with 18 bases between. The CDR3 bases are TGTGCCAGCAGCTTCACCGGCACTAGGGTGGGAGATACGCAGTATTTT. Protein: CASSFTGTRVGDTQYF.

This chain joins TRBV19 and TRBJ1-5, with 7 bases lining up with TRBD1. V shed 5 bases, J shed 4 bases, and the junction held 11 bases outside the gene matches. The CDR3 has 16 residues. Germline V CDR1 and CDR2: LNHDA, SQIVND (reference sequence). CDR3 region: CASSSFRDRLNQPQHF. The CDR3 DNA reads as TGTGCCAGTAGTTCCTTTCGGGACAGACTTAATCAGCCCCAGCATTTT.

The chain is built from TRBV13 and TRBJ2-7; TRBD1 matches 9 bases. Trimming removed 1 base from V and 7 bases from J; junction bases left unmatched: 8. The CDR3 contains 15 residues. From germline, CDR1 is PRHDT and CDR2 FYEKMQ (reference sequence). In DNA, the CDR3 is TGTGCCAGCAGCTTAGTGGGACAGGGAGCGGGGGAGCAGTACTTC. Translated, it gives CASSLVGQGAGEQYF.

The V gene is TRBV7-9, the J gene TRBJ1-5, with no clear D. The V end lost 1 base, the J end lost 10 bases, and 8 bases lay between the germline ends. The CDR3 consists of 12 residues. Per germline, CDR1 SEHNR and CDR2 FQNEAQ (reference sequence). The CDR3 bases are TGTGCCAGCAGCTTAGACTCCCTTCCCCAGCATTTT. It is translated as CASSLDSLPQHF.